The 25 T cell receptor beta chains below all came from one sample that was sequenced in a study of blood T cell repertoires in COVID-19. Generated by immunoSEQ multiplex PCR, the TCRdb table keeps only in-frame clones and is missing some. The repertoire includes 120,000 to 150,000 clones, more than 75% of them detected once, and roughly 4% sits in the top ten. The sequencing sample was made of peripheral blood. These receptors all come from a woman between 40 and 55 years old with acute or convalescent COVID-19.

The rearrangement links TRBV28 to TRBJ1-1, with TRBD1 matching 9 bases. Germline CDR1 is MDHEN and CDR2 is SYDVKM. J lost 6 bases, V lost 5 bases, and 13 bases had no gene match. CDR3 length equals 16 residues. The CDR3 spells CASSLWTGEGGAEAFF. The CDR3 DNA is TGTGCCAGCAGTCTTTGGACAGGGGAAGGCGGTGCTGAAGCTTTCTTT. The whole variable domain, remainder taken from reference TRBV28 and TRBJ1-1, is DVKVTQSSRYLVKRTGEKVFLECVQDMDHENMFWYRQDPGLGLRLIYFSYDVKMKEKGDIPEGYSVSREKKERFSLILESASTNQTSMYLCASSLWTGEGGAEAFFGQGTRLTVV.

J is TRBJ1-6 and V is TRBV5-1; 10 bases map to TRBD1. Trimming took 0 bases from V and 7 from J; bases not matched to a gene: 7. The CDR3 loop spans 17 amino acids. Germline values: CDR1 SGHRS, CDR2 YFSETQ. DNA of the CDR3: TGCGCCAGCAGCTTGGAAACGACAGGGGGCAGAAATTCACCCCTCCACTTT. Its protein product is CASSLETTGGRNSPLHF.

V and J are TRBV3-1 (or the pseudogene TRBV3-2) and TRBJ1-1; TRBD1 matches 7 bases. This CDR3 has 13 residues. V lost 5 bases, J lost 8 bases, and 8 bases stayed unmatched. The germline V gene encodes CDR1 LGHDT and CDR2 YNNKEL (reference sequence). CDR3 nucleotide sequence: TGTGCCAGCAGCTTAAGACAGGGAAGGGAAGCTTTCTTT. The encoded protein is CASSLRQGREAFF.

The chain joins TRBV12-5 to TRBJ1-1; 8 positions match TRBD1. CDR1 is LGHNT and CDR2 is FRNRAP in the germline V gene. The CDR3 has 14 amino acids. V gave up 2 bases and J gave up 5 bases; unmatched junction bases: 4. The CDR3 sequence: CASGLLTGVTEAFF. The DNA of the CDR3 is TGTGCTAGTGGTTTGCTGACAGGGGTGACTGAAGCTTTCTTT.

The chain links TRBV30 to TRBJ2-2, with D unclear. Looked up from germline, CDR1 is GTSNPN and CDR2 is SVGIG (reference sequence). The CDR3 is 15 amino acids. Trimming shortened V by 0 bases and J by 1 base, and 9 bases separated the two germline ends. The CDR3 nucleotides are TGTGCCTGGAGTGTAATGGCAGGGAACACCGGGGAGCTGTTTTTT. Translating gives CAWSVMAGNTGELFF.

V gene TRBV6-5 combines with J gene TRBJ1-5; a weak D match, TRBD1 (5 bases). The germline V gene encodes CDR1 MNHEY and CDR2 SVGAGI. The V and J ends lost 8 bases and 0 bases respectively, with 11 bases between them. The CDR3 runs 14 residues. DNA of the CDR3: TGTGCCAGCGGGACTCTTCATAGCAATCAGCCCCAGCATTTT. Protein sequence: CASGTLHSNQPQHF.

In nucleotides, the CDR3 is TGTGCCAGCAGTCCCGACAGTTACTATGGCTACACCTTC. Protein: CASSPDSYYGYTF. The chain recombines TRBV27 with TRBJ1-2; TRBD1 is a possible D gene (5 bases). Germline V gives CDR1 MNHEY, CDR2 SMNVEV (reference sequence). CDR3 length equals 13 residues. The germline V and J ends were trimmed by 5 bases and 3 bases, with 10 bases remaining between them.

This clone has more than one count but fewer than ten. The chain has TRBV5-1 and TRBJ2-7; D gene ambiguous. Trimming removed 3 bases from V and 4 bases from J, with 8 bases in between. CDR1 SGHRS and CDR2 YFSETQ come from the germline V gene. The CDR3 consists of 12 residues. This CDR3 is CASSYELYEQYF. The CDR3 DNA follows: TGCGCCAGCAGCTACGAACTTTACGAGCAGTACTTC.

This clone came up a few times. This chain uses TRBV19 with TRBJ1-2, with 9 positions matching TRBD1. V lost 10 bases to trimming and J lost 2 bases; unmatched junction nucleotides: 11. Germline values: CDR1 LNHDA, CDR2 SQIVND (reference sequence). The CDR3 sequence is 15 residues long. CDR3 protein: CATYGGDRANYGYTF. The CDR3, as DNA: TGTGCCACCTACGGAGGGGACAGGGCAAACTATGGCTACACCTTC. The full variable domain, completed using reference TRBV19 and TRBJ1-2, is DGGITQSPKYLFRKEGQNVTLSCEQNLNHDAMYWYRQDPGQGLRLIYYSQIVNDFQKGDIAEGYSVSREKKESFPLTVTSAQKNPTAFYLCATYGGDRANYGYTFGSGTRLTVV.

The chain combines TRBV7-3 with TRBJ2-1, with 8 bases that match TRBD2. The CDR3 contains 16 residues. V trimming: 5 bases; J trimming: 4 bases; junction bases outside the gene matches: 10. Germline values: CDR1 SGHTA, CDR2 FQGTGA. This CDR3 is CASSPQGAGVYNEQFF. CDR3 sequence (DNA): TGTGCCAGCAGCCCCCAGGGAGCGGGAGTTTACAATGAGCAGTTCTTC.

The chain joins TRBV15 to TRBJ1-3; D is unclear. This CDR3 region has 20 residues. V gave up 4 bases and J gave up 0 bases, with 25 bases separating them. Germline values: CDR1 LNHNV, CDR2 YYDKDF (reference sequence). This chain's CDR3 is CATSTRVGPRGGTSGNTIYF. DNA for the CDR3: TGTGCCACCAGCACCAGAGTTGGCCCCCGGGGAGGCACCTCTGGAAACACCATATATTTT.

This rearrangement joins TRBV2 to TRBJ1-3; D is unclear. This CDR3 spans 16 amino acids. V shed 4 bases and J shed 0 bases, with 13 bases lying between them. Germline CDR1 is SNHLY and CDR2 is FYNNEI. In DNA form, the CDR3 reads TGTGCCAGCAGTGTTAGTGGGCCTCGCTCTGGAAACACCATATATTTT. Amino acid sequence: CASSVSGPRSGNTIYF.

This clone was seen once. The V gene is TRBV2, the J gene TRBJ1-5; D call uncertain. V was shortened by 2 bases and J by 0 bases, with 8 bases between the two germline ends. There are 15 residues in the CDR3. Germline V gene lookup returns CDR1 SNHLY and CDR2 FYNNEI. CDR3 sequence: CASSEQFNSNQPQHF. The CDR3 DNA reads TGTGCCAGCAGTGAACAGTTCAATAGCAATCAGCCCCAGCATTTT.

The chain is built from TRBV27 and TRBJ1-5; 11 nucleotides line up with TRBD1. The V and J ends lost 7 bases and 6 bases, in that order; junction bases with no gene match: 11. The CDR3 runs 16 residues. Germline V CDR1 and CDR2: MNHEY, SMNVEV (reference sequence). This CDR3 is CASTPLGQGAGQPQHF. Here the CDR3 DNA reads TGTGCCAGCACTCCACTCGGACAGGGGGCCGGTCAGCCCCAGCATTTT.

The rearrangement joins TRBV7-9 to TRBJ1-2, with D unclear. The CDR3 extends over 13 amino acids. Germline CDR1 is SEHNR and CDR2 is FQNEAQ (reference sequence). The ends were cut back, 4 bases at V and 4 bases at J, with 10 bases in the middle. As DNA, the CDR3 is TGTGCCAGCAGCTCTCTTACGGGCTATGGCTACACCTTC. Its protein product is CASSSLTGYGYTF.

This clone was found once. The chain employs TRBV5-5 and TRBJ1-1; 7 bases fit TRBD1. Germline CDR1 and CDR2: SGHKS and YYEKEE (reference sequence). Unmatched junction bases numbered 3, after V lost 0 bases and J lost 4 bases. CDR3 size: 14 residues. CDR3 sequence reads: CASSLGQGGTEAFF. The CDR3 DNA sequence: TGTGCCAGCAGCTTGGGACAGGGCGGCACTGAAGCTTTCTTT.

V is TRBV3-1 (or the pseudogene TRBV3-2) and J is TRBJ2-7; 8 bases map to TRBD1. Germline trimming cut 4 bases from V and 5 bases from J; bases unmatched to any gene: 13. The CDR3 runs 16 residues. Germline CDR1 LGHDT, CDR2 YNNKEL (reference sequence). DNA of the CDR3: TGTGCCAGCAGCCCCCTAGCCGAGACAGGGGACCACGAGCAGTACTTC. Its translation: CASSPLAETGDHEQYF.

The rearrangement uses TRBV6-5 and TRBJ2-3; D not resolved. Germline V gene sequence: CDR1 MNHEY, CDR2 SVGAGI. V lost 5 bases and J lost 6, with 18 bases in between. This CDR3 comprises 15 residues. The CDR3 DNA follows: TGTGCCAGCAGTCGTCGACTGGGTTGGATCGATACGCAGTATTTT. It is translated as CASSRRLGWIDTQYF.

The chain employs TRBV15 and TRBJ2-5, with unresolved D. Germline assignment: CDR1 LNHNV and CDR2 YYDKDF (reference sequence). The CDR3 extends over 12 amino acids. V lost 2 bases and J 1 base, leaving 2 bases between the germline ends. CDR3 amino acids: CATSRLQETQYF. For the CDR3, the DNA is TGTGCCACCAGCAGACTCCAAGAGACCCAGTACTTC.

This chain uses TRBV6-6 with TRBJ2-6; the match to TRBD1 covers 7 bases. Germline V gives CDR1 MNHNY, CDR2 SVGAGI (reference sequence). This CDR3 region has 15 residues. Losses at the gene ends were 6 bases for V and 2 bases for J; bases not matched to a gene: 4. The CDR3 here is CASRRDRAGANVLTF. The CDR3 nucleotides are TGTGCCAGCAGAAGAGACAGGGCTGGGGCCAACGTCCTGACTTTC.

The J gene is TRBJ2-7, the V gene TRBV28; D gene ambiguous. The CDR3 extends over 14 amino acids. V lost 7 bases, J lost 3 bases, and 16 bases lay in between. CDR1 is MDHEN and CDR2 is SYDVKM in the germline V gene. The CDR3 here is CASTHGLSIYEQYF. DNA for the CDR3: TGTGCCAGCACCCACGGTCTGTCGATCTACGAGCAGTACTTC.

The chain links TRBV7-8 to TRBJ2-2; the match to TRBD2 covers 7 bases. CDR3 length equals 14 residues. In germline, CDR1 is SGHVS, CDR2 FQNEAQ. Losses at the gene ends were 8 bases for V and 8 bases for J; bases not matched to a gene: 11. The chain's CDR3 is CASRPGRGKGELFF. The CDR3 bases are TGTGCCAGCCGGCCAGGGAGGGGCAAAGGGGAGCTGTTTTTT.

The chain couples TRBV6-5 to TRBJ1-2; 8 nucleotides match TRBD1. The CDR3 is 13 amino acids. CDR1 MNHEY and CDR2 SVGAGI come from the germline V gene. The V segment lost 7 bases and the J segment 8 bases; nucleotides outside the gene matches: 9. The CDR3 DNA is TGTGCCAGCAAGGGCAGGGGGCGCGAAGGCTACACCTTC. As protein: CASKGRGREGYTF.

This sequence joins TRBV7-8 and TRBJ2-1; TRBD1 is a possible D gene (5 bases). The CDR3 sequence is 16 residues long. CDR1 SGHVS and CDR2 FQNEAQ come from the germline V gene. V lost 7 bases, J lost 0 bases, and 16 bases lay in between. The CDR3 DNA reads TGTGCCAGCAAGCTATCCCGACAGATCTCCTACAATGAGCAGTTCTTC. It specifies CASKLSRQISYNEQFF.

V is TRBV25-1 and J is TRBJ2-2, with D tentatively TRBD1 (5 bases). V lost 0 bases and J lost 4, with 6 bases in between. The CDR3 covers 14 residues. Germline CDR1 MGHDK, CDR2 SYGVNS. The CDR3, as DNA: TGTGCCAGCAGTGAATATAGGGGCACCGGGGAGCTGTTTTTT. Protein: CASSEYRGTGELFF.